The clone carrying this T cell receptor (beta chain) was detected once. Its antigen is unidentified. The sample is drawn from a study of T cells in Graves' hyperthyroidism and ophthalmopathy. The study's findings and limits: Ophthalmopathy onset followed model prediction by a median around six months.

The TCR beta CDR3 regions underwent amplification using RNA transcripts as the source. First-round RT-PCR targeting the TCR CDR3 was performed with the HTBI primer set. TCRdb independently ran MiXCR on the multiplex PCR reads; one entry per CDR3 protein. The sample holds hundreds of thousands of distinct CDR3 sequences, about 14% seen once. Unmatched junction bases numbered 6, after V lost 5 bases and J lost 2 bases. CDR3 length: 14 residues. The V gene's germline CDR1 is DFQATT and CDR2 SNEGSKA (reference sequence). Patients aged 18 to 65 had newly diagnosed hyperthyroidism lasting under 2 months. The study based diagnoses on clinical symptoms, serum thyroxine and TRAb, thyroid ultrasound and orbital computed tomography. It was approximately 9.4 ml of fresh peripheral blood that supplied the PBMCs.

V usage is TRBV20-1 and J usage is TRBJ1-3, with TRBD1 identical over 7 bases. Sequencing was done on a sample of blood. The receptor's source is a woman under 30 with Graves' hyperthyroidism. The CDR3 protein is CSAFPGTAGNTIYF. For the CDR3, the DNA is TGCAGTGCTTTTCCCGGGACAGCTGGAAACACCATATATTTT.